The 14 T cell receptor beta chains presented below share a single source sample, sequenced in a study of blood T cell repertoires in COVID-19. This table comes from immunoSEQ multiplex PCR, and its TCRdb copy is limited to in-frame clones, with some not included. The table records 350,000 to 450,000 clones, around nine tenths of them present only once. The sequencing input was peripheral blood. All receptors derive from a woman aged 35 to 49 with COVID-19, enrolled during active disease.

The rearrangement uses TRBV28 and TRBJ1-5; TRBD1 is a possible D gene (5 bases). V gave up 4 bases and J gave up 6 bases, with 16 bases separating them. CDR1 is MDHEN, CDR2 SYDVKM, per germline. This CDR3 spans 15 amino acids. The CDR3 nucleotides are TGTGCCAGCAGTTCCCAAAGCTGGACATTTCAGCCCCAGCATTTT. This codes for CASSSQSWTFQPQHF.

The V and J genes are TRBV27 and TRBJ1-2; TRBD1 matches at 9 bases. This CDR3 is built from 15 residues. Trimming took 4 bases from V and 4 from J; bases not matched to a gene: 7. Germline V lookup: CDR1 MNHEY, CDR2 SMNVEV (reference sequence). The CDR3 DNA reads TGTGCCAGCAGTTCTCACCACAGGGGGCTCTATGGCTACACCTTC. Translating it yields CASSSHHRGLYGYTF.

The CDR3 DNA reads TGTGCCTGGACTAGCGGGAGGAGAGAGACCCAGTACTTC. This encodes CAWTSGRRETQYF. This sequence joins TRBV30 and TRBJ2-5, with TRBD2 identical over 11 bases. The length of the CDR3 is 13 residues. From germline, CDR1 is GTSNPN and CDR2 SVGIG (reference sequence). V lost 4 bases, J lost 4 bases, and 2 bases stayed unmatched.

The rearrangement links TRBV18 to TRBJ1-1, with no clear D. In germline, CDR1 is KGHSH, CDR2 LQKENI. This CDR3 is 14 amino acids long. Trimming took off 4 bases at V and 1 base at J, with 10 bases between the two ends. CDR3 protein: CASSRPGENTEAFF. CDR3 in DNA: TGTGCCAGCTCACGTCCAGGTGAGAACACTGAAGCTTTCTTT.

In this sample, this clone turned up a few times. The chain combines TRBV6-2 or TRBV6-3 with TRBJ1-1; no clear D. V shed 2 bases and J shed 1 base, with 5 bases lying between them. The CDR3 is 13 residues long. Germline V CDR1 and CDR2: MNHEY, SVGEGT. Written as DNA, the CDR3 is TGTGCCAGCAGTTACGGCAAGAACACTGAAGCTTTCTTT. Its protein is CASSYGKNTEAFF.

The rearrangement uses TRBV7-2 and TRBJ1-2, with unresolved D. Germline loops: CDR1 SGHTA, CDR2 FQGNSA. The CDR3 length is 13 residues. V lost 4 bases, J lost 4 bases, and 10 bases lay in between. The CDR3, as DNA: TGTGCCAGCAGCTCCCGAGGGTCCTATGGCTACACCTTC. Its translation is CASSSRGSYGYTF. The full variable domain, completed using reference TRBV7-2 and TRBJ1-2, is GAGVSQSPSNKVTEKGKDVELRCDPISGHTALYWYRQSLGQGLEFLIYFQGNSAPDKSGLPSDRFSAERTGGSVSTLTIQRTQQEDSAVYLCASSSRGSYGYTFGSGTRLTVV.

V and J are TRBV9 and TRBJ2-7; a weak D match, TRBD2 (6 bases). Germline CDR1 is SGDLS and CDR2 is YYNGEE. Trimming cost V 4 bases and J 4 bases, with 15 bases left between them. The CDR3 totals 14 residues. The CDR3 DNA reads TGTGCCAGCAGCTCGGGACTGAATCAGTACGAGCAGTACTTC. Translated, it gives CASSSGLNQYEQYF.

The chain links TRBV6-6 to TRBJ2-7, with 8 bases lining up with TRBD2. Looked up from germline, CDR1 is MNHNY and CDR2 is SVGAGI (reference sequence). The junction had 2 bases not matched to a gene; V was cut back by 5 bases and J by 2 bases. This CDR3 is built from 13 residues. The CDR3 spells CASSGLAPYEQYF. The CDR3 nucleotides are TGTGCCAGCAGTGGACTAGCCCCCTACGAGCAGTACTTC.

The chain recombines TRBV7-2 with TRBJ2-5; perhaps TRBD2 as D (6 bases). Trimming shortened V by 5 bases and J by 2 bases, and 6 bases separated the two germline ends. Germline assignment: CDR1 SGHTA and CDR2 FQGNSA. The CDR3 covers 12 residues. CDR3 DNA: TGTGCCAGCAGCAGCGGGCAAGAGACCCAGTACTTC. Protein product: CASSSGQETQYF.

The chain combines TRBV5-1 with TRBJ2-2; D unclear. The V gene's germline CDR1 is SGHRS and CDR2 YFSETQ. V was cut by 2 bases and J by 0 bases, with 5 bases left in between. The length of the CDR3 is 14 residues. CDR3 residues: CASSLLPNTGELFF. CDR3 bases: TGCGCCAGCAGCTTACTTCCGAACACCGGGGAGCTGTTTTTT.

The chain has TRBV29-1 and TRBJ2-7; TRBD1 might be the D (5 bases). There are 13 residues in the CDR3. The germline V and J ends were trimmed by 5 bases and 0 bases, with 11 bases remaining between them. Germline loops: CDR1 SQVTM, CDR2 ANQGSEA. This chain's CDR3 is CSVRIGVSYEQYF. The CDR3 coding sequence is TGCAGCGTTCGTATAGGGGTCTCCTACGAGCAGTACTTC.

The CDR3 region is CASSPFGAGAGYEQYF. DNA of the CDR3: TGTGCCAGCAGCCCGTTTGGAGCGGGAGCAGGCTACGAGCAGTACTTC. The chain has TRBV3-1 (or the pseudogene TRBV3-2) and TRBJ2-7, with TRBD2 matching 8 bases. The germline V gene encodes CDR1 LGHDT and CDR2 YNNKEL (reference sequence). The CDR3 runs to 16 residues. Losses at the gene ends were 4 bases for V and 3 bases for J; bases not matched to a gene: 11.

The chain employs TRBV28 and TRBJ1-5; D uncertain. The germline V gene has CDR1 MDHEN and CDR2 SYDVKM. Trimming took 8 bases from V and 7 from J, leaving 12 bases between them. This CDR3 has 12 amino acids. The CDR3 DNA follows: TGTGCCAGCGCAGAACCGGGGCAGCCCCAGCATTTT. This gives the protein CASAEPGQPQHF.

The chain is built from TRBV30 and TRBJ1-1, with D possibly being TRBD1 (5 bases). Germline values: CDR1 GTSNPN, CDR2 SVGIG (reference sequence). V lost 0 bases and J lost 13, with 15 bases in between. The CDR3 is 12 amino acids. This chain's CDR3 is CAWSVQGAGSFF. As DNA, the CDR3 is TGTGCCTGGAGTGTACAAGGGGCTGGTAGTTTCTTT. The whole variable domain, filled in from reference TRBV30 and TRBJ1-1, reads SQTIHQWPATLVQPVGSPLSLECTVEGTSNPNLYWYRQAAGRGLQLLFYSVGIGQISSEVPQNLSASRPQDRQFILSSKKLLLSDSGFYLCAWSVQGAGSFFGQGTRLTVV.